The subject of this entry is one T cell receptor (beta chain). This CDR3 has 15 residues. Germline trimming cut 2 bases from V and 3 bases from J; bases unmatched to any gene: 4. Germline values: CDR1 MNHEY, CDR2 SVGAGI. As handled by the study authors: Nucleated cell counts were estimated from reference gene primer amplification. Measured with immunoSEQ multiplex PCR; TCRdb has only the in-frame clones, and not every one. V, J and clone size are those of that table, while D and trimming were read from the DNA. The repertoire has 20,000 to 30,000 clones, roughly nine tenths of them found once; the top ten carry about 8%. The data originate from a study of blood T cell repertoires in COVID-19. Background on the study: Collection of acute and convalescent COVID-19 samples took place in the United States, Italy and Spain. From T cells, B-cell-depleted T cells, or PBMCs came the material, which was cDNA or gDNA.

The clonotype comes from a human donor in a cohort sampled during active COVID-19. The sample comprised peripheral blood. V is TRBV6-5 and J is TRBJ2-7, with 10 bases identical to TRBD1. This chain's CDR3 is CASSYDRGLHYEQYF. The CDR3 DNA sequence: TGTGCCAGCAGTTACGACAGGGGGCTACACTACGAGCAGTACTTC.